The 17 T cell receptor beta chains below come from one sample, sequenced in a study of blood T cell repertoires in COVID-19. This table comes from immunoSEQ multiplex PCR, and its TCRdb copy is limited to in-frame clones, with some not included. The sample carries about 88,000 clones, about 70% recorded once. Source material: peripheral blood. The receptors here all came from a woman aged 60 to 75 in a cohort sampled during active or convalescent COVID-19.

The sample holds a few counts of this clone. The chain carries TRBV4-3 and TRBJ2-5; 7 nucleotides match TRBD2. This CDR3 is built from 16 residues. In germline, CDR1 is LGHNA, CDR2 YSLEER. J was trimmed by 5 bases and V by 0 bases; bases with no gene match: 9. As DNA, the CDR3 is TGCGCCAGCAGCCAAGATCTGTTAGCGGGTCGGGAGACCCAGTACTTC. Encoded protein: CASSQDLLAGRETQYF.

This rearrangement joins TRBV28 to TRBJ1-2, with TRBD1 matching 8 bases. The germline V gene encodes CDR1 MDHEN and CDR2 SYDVKM. The CDR3 runs to 14 residues. V dropped 6 bases and J dropped 2; count of bases not matched to a gene: 5. In DNA form, the CDR3 reads TGTGCCAGCAGCGACAGGGGCTCGAACTATGGCTACACCTTC. Translating it yields CASSDRGSNYGYTF.

In DNA form, the CDR3 reads TGTGCCAGCAGTTCGATCGACAGGGAAAGCACAGATACGCAGTATTTT. Encoded protein: CASSSIDRESTDTQYF. The chain uses TRBV28 and TRBJ2-3; 7 nucleotides agree with TRBD1. V gave up 4 bases and J gave up 0 bases; unmatched junction bases: 7. The germline V gene encodes CDR1 MDHEN and CDR2 SYDVKM. This CDR3 has 16 amino acids.

The V call is TRBV4-3, the J call TRBJ2-1; TRBD1 aligns across 7 bases. The germline CDR1 and CDR2 sequences are LGHNA and YSLEER. V lost 0 bases to trimming and J lost 6 bases; unmatched junction nucleotides: 11. There are 17 residues in the CDR3. CDR3 DNA sequence: TGCGCCAGCAGCCAAGACCGGGACAGATATAACTCCAATGAGCAGTTCTTC. Its protein is CASSQDRDRYNSNEQFF.

This clone was detected a few times. The V call is TRBV28, the J call TRBJ1-1, with D possibly TRBD1 on 5 matching bases. The germline CDR1 and CDR2 sequences are MDHEN and SYDVKM. V lost 8 bases and J 5 bases, leaving 21 bases between the germline ends. There are 15 residues in the CDR3. The CDR3 here is CASQQFPQGITEAFF. The CDR3 bases are TGTGCCAGCCAGCAGTTCCCGCAGGGTATAACTGAAGCTTTCTTT. The complete variable domain, with remaining parts taken from reference TRBV28 and TRBJ1-1, reads DVKVTQSSRYLVKRTGEKVFLECVQDMDHENMFWYRQDPGLGLRLIYFSYDVKMKEKGDIPEGYSVSREKKERFSLILESASTNQTSMYLCASQQFPQGITEAFFGQGTRLTVV.

V gene TRBV6-1 combines with J gene TRBJ2-5; 10 bases line up with TRBD2. The CDR3 is made up of 13 amino acids. After removal of 2 bases from V and 11 bases from J, the junction contained 5 bases not matched to a gene. Germline V CDR1 and CDR2: MNHNS, SASEGT. CDR3 nucleotides: TGTGCCAGCAGTGAAACTTTTAGCGGGGGGCAGTACTTC. It encodes CASSETFSGGQYF.

This sequence joins TRBV28 and TRBJ2-7; the D is unclear. CDR1 is MDHEN and CDR2 is SYDVKM in the germline V gene. This CDR3 spans 12 amino acids. Deletions cut 4 bases from V and 6 bases from J, with 10 bases between. The CDR3 loop reads CASSSPGPEQYF. CDR3 DNA sequence: TGTGCCAGCAGTTCCCCCGGTCCCGAGCAGTACTTC.

This sequence joins TRBV11-3 and TRBJ2-1; D remains unclear. Trimming took 2 bases from V and 3 from J, leaving 5 bases between them. CDR3 length equals 13 residues. CDR1 SGHNT and CDR2 YENEEA come from the germline V gene. The CDR3: CASSLTNYNEQFF. CDR3 DNA sequence: TGTGCCAGCAGCTTAACTAACTACAATGAGCAGTTCTTC.

A note on this clone: This sample also contains other DNA sequences that code for the same CDR3. The V gene is TRBV19, the J gene TRBJ1-5, with TRBD1 identical over 8 bases. The ends lost 6 bases at V and 2 bases at J; junction bases unmatched: 6. The CDR3 contains 15 residues. From germline, CDR1 is LNHDA and CDR2 SQIVND (reference sequence). CDR3 in amino acids: CASSTDREGNQPQHF. CDR3 in DNA: TGTGCCAGTAGCACGGACAGGGAGGGCAATCAGCCCCAGCATTTT.

The chain carries TRBV5-1 and TRBJ1-6, with TRBD1 matching over 9 bases. CDR3 length: 14 residues. The J segment lost 11 bases and the V segment lost 3 bases, leaving 6 bases of the junction unmatched. CDR1 SGHRS and CDR2 YFSETQ come from the germline V gene. Here the CDR3 reads CASSSGQGSTPLHF. For the CDR3, the DNA is TGCGCCAGCAGCTCGGGACAGGGCTCTACACCCCTCCACTTT.

Only a few counts were recorded for this clone. The chain combines TRBV7-9 with TRBJ2-3; 10 bases match TRBD2. Germline V lookup: CDR1 SEHNR, CDR2 FQNEAQ (reference sequence). V was clipped by 2 bases and J by 3 bases; unmatched bases: 2. CDR3 length: 15 residues. The DNA for the CDR3 is TGTGCCAGCAGCTTAACTAGCGGGGCTACAGATACGCAGTATTTT. Translation gives CASSLTSGATDTQYF.

The chain links TRBV4-2 to TRBJ2-3, with 9 bases lining up with TRBD1. Germline trimming cut 3 bases from V and 1 base from J; bases unmatched to any gene: 2. CDR1 and CDR2 (germline): LGHNA, YNFKEQ. The CDR3 totals 15 residues. CDR3 nucleotide sequence: TGTGCCAGCAGCCAGGGACAGGGTCGCACAGATACGCAGTATTTT. Amino acid sequence: CASSQGQGRTDTQYF.

The DNA of the CDR3 is TGTGCCACCAGTGACCCTACAGGAAACTATGGCTACACCTTC. Translating it yields CATSDPTGNYGYTF. This chain links TRBV24-1 with TRBJ1-2, with D possibly being TRBD1 (5 bases). The CDR3 runs to 14 residues. Germline CDR1 reads KGHDR; CDR2 reads SFDVKD. Trimming cost V 4 bases and J 2 bases, with 10 bases left between them.

V and J are TRBV6-2 or TRBV6-3 and TRBJ1-2, with 8 bases fitting TRBD1. The CDR3 loop spans 16 amino acids. Trimming at V came to 5 bases and at J to 4 bases, leaving 12 bases not matched to a gene. CDR1 is MNHEY, CDR2 SVGEGT, per germline. CDR3 amino acids: CASSGRPGQVFYGYTF. CDR3 nucleotides: TGTGCCAGCAGTGGAAGACCGGGACAGGTTTTCTATGGCTACACCTTC.

This chain uses TRBV2 with TRBJ2-1; 8 positions match TRBD2. CDR1 and CDR2 from the germline V gene are SNHLY and FYNNEI. V trimming: 6 bases; J trimming: 0 bases; junction bases outside the gene matches: 7. The CDR3 has 16 residues. The CDR3 DNA reads as TGTGCCAGCAGCCCCATTAGCGGGGTCTCCTACAATGAGCAGTTCTTC. It codes for CASSPISGVSYNEQFF.

The chain has TRBV5-1 and TRBJ1-1; 7 nucleotides line up with TRBD1. Germline CDR1 and CDR2: SGHRS and YFSETQ. Germline trimming cut 4 bases from V and 11 bases from J; bases unmatched to any gene: 8. CDR3 length: 12 residues. The CDR3 DNA is TGCGCCAGCAGCGCCGGGACAGAGTTTGCTTTCTTT. This encodes CASSAGTEFAFF.

This clone occurred a few times. This rearrangement joins TRBV9 to TRBJ2-2; 8 bases match TRBD2. V gave up 2 bases and J gave up 6 bases; unmatched junction bases: 3. Germline values: CDR1 SGDLS, CDR2 YYNGEE. The CDR3 runs to 14 residues. As DNA, the CDR3 is TGTGCCAGCAGCGTTCGGGGGGGCCCCGGGGAGCTGTTTTTT. This gives the protein CASSVRGGPGELFF.